This T cell receptor (beta chain) comes out of a study of CD8+CD57+ T cells in acquired aplastic anemia. As for the study in general: Across the sorted CD4+ and CD8+ cells, DNA amounts averaged roughly 3.5 ug.

Selection for sequencing was limited to patients who had shown CD8+CD57+ cell expansion by flow cytometry. Untreated patients provided the blood samples, with no therapy given before sampling. CDR1 is SGDLS and CDR2 is YYNGEE in the germline V gene. The V gene end was trimmed by 4 bases and the J gene end by 6 bases; junction bases not matched to a gene: 3. This CDR3 is 15 amino acids long. Broader study findings: Around 27 CD8+ CDR3 sequences occurred in both the patients and the controls.

This clonotype was seen at least ten times. The target antigen is unknown. TCR beta VDJ and CDR3 profiling used genomic DNA as template. Each CDR3 protein is one row after TCRdb ran MiXCR on the reads. The data contain roughly 260,000 distinct CDR3 sequences, 45% to 50% of them seen just once; the ten biggest clones take up over 7.5%. The gene calls are TRBV9 and TRBJ1-6; 11 bases match TRBD1. The TCR comes from a human donor with aplastic anemia. The sequenced sample was sorted CD4+, CD8+, or CD8+CD57+ T cells (not recorded which) from PBMCs. The CDR3 spells CASSRGTGGNSPLHF. As DNA, the CDR3 is TGTGCCAGCAGCAGGGGGACAGGGGGTAATTCACCCCTCCACTTT.